The clone carrying this T cell receptor (beta chain) occurred many times. Its antigen is currently unknown. The sample comes from a study of T cell repertoires in cytomegalovirus infection. Study overall: It was the public TCR beta signatures that indicated both CMV infection and matching HLA type.

TCRdb itself ran the reads through MiXCR, one entry per CDR3 protein. The table has 49,000 or so distinct CDR3 sequences, 15% to 25% seen once. The CDR3 runs 16 residues. The germline V gene encodes CDR1 SGHAT and CDR2 FQDESV (reference sequence). Trimming shortened V by 3 bases and J by 1 base, and 15 bases separated the two germline ends. Study observations and caveats: HLA-C-restricted CMV-specific TCR beta clonotypes prevailed in the ex vivo response.

This TCR was sampled from a human donor in good health (CMV status not recorded). Some clones in this sample may be carry-over from other donors' samples. This sequence joins TRBV11-1 and TRBJ1-1; D not certain. Sample: CD8+ T cells from cultured PBMCs, taken from culture after CMV antigen stimulation. CDR3: CASSFGWEVSNTEAFF. In DNA form, the CDR3 reads TGTGCCAGCAGCTTTGGGTGGGAGGTTTCGAACACTGAAGCTTTCTTT.